Described below is a single T cell receptor beta chain sequence and its context. Its cognate antigen is unknown. Libraries were UMI-labeled 5' RACE TRB cDNA. Using the 5' RACE reads, TCRdb records one entry per CDR3 protein without DNA. Recorded for this sample: tens of thousands of distinct CDR3 sequences. This entry comes from a study of CXCR3-negative and CXCR3-positive naive CD8 T cells. Germline lookup yields CDR1 MGHDK and CDR2 SYGVNS. The CDR3 consists of 15 residues. The study's findings and limits: CXCR3-positive naive cells carried more hydrophobic TRB CDR3s than CXCR3-negative naive cells did.

Naive CD8+ T cells showed a CD45RO-CCR7+CD27+CD95- phenotype. The gene calls are TRBV25-1 and TRBJ2-7; the D call of TRBD1 rests on TCRdb alone, since no DNA is present to check it. The TCR comes from a human donor in good health. Some clones in this sample may be carry-over from other donors' samples. Source material: naive CXCR3+ CD8+ T cells from blood. Noted subset: CD45RO-CCR7+CD27+CD95- naive CD8+ T cells expressing CXCR3 (TNR3+). The CDR3 sequence: CASSDTRLPPYEQYF.